This T cell receptor (beta chain) originates from a study of cytomegalovirus exposure and HLA in healthy donors. Findings and caveats of the study: An assumption of roughly uniform sequencing depth across donors underlay the presence/absence analyses. Relative to equally common others, HLA-associated TCR beta chains showed greater clonal expansion in a later analysis.

The PCR made use of 60 Vbeta and 13 Jbeta primers. TCRdb's table, derived via immunoSEQ multiplex PCR, lists solely in-frame clones and lacks some. This repertoire shows 200,000 to 250,000 clones, 75% to 85% found once; its top ten account for roughly 2.6%. CDR1 GTSNPN and CDR2 SVGIG come from the germline V gene (reference sequence). J was trimmed by 4 bases and V by 0 bases; bases with no gene match: 5. The CDR3 sequence is 16 residues long. On this clone itself: Its antigen remains unidentified.

The sequence was collected from a woman aged 60-70 years in good health and CMV-seropositive. Material for sequencing was PBMCs. This chain uses TRBV30 with TRBJ1-5; 11 nucleotides match TRBD1. The CDR3 loop reads CAWSVSGTGGNQPQHF. The CDR3, as DNA: TGTGCCTGGAGTGTTTCTGGGACAGGGGGAAATCAGCCCCAGCATTTT.